This T cell receptor (beta chain) is from a study of shared T cell receptors in the human thymus. With 3 bases removed from V and 4 bases from J, the gap between germline ends came to 12 bases. CDR3 length: 14 amino acids. CDR1 and CDR2 (germline): MDHEN, SYDVKM. Repertoires were generated with immunoSEQ multiplex PCR, while TCRdb's copy carries only in-frame clones and drops some. Here the sample spans roughly 660,000 clones, approximately 88% being singletons. This clone was observed a few times. These records were also assigned to another study, of human thymus T cells.

The source material was thymocytes. This chain links TRBV28 with TRBJ1-2; tentative D call: TRBD1 (6 bases). This TCR was sampled from a boy in the first two years of life with a congenital heart defect. The chain's CDR3 is CASSFNRTAYGYTF. Written as DNA, the CDR3 is TGTGCCAGCAGTTTCAACCGGACAGCCTATGGCTACACCTTC.